Listed here is a single TCR beta chain. Its antigen remains unidentified. Libraries were prepared by immunoSEQ multiplex PCR; TCRdb keeps only in-frame clonotypes and omits some of them. Seen here are 390 or so clones, roughly nine tenths observed once, and the top ten hold around 17%. This entry comes from a study of T cells after posttransplantation cyclophosphamide. This CDR3 has 16 amino acids. CDR1 is MGHRA and CDR2 is YSYEKL in the germline V gene. The V segment lost 1 base and the J segment 0 bases; nucleotides outside the gene matches: 0. General study findings and limits: TRB overlap between skin or GI tissue T cells and blood was limited. Donor CD8+ memory clones often dominated recipient blood repertoires at later times. TRB clonality was highly associated with recipient CMV seropositivity and reactivation.

Sequencing was performed on CD8+ T cells sorted from bone marrow. This sequence joins TRBV4-1 and TRBJ2-1, with 10 bases lining up with TRBD2. The TCR was taken from a man between 50 and 59 years old. Here the CDR3 reads CASSQGLAGSYNEQFF. For the CDR3, the DNA is TGCGCCAGCAGCCAAGGACTAGCGGGCTCCTACAATGAGCAGTTCTTC.